This TCR beta chain was recorded in a study of control samples from healthy donors and cancer patients. Assay: immunoSEQ multiplex PCR; the TCRdb copy retains only in-frame clones and omits some. The sample shows 150,000 to 170,000 clones, approximately 94% of them seen only once. The CDR3 runs 16 residues. Trimming removed 7 bases from V and 5 bases from J, with 24 bases in between. Germline V gene data show CDR1 as SEHNR and CDR2 as FQNEAQ (reference sequence). The sample comprised blood. The TCR sequence derives from a middle-aged man in good health. The V gene is TRBV7-9, the J gene TRBJ2-7, with D perhaps given as TRBD1 or TRBD2 (5 bases each). CDR3 DNA: TGTGCCAGCAACCCCCTTGACGCTGGGGGTAATCACGAGCAGTACTTC. Protein: CASNPLDAGGNHEQYF. The whole variable domain, filled in from reference TRBV7-9 and TRBJ2-7, reads DTGVSQNPRHKITKRGQNVTFRCDPISEHNRLYWYRQTLGQGPEFLTYFQNEAQLEKSRLLSDRFSAERPKGSFSTLEIQRTEQGDSAMYLCASNPLDAGGNHEQYFGPGTRLTVT.